These T cell receptor beta chains were read from a single sample in a study of CD8 T cell repertoires and HIV-1 epitope variants. Their antigens are not known. The assay was immunoSEQ multiplex PCR, and TCRdb's table has in-frame clones only and misses some. The sample comprises roughly 2,700 clones, under 70% of which are singletons, and roughly 45% rests with the top ten. Sequencing was done on a sample of cultured CD8+ T cells derived from PBMCs. The source is a male donor with HIV. CDR3s include the opening cysteine and the closing phenylalanine or tryptophan. A D gene is named only where the DNA matches it firmly. Part of the rows lack a size; the others show once, few, many or a class for expanded clones.

CDR3aa,CDR3nt,d_gene,v_gene,abundance,j_gene
CASSQGTGLNEKLFF,TGCGCCAGCAGCCAAGGGACAGGACTTAATGAAAAACTGTTTTTT,TRBD1,TRBV4-3,few,TRBJ1-4
CASSFQDRDHPYEQYF,TGTGCCAGCAGTTTCCAGGACAGGGACCATCCCTACGAGCAGTACTTC,TRBD1,TRBV28,-,TRBJ2-7
CASSQDRRGPVGYTF,TGTGCCAGCAGCCAAGATAGAAGGGGCCCCGTGGGCTACACCTTC,-,TRBV14,-,TRBJ1-2
CASSLATGAGDEQFF,TGTGCCAGCAGCTTAGCGACAGGAGCGGGCGATGAGCAGTTCTTC,-,TRBV7-9,-,TRBJ2-1
CASSEVGLQNTGELFF,TGTGCCAGCAGTGAAGTGGGACTGCAGAACACCGGGGAGCTGTTTTTT,-,TRBV25-1,-,TRBJ2-2
CASSLVDRSQETQYF,TGTGCCAGCAGCTTAGTAGACAGATCACAAGAGACCCAGTACTTC,-,TRBV7-2,-,TRBJ2-5
CASSLNPTGISTDTQYF,TGTGCCAGCAGCTTAAACCCGACAGGGATTAGCACAGATACGCAGTATTTT,TRBD1,TRBV5-5,-,TRBJ2-3
CATFPTGSNTEAFF,TGTGCCACCTTTCCGACAGGCTCGAACACTGAAGCTTTCTTT,-,TRBV28,large,TRBJ1-1
CASSASGTSQTDTQYF,TGTGCCAGCAGCGCCTCCGGGACTAGTCAAACAGATACGCAGTATTTT,TRBD2,TRBV9,-,TRBJ2-3
CASSPGTVGYTF,TGTGCCAGCAGCCCTGGGACAGTCGGCTACACCTTC,TRBD1,TRBV5-8,-,TRBJ1-2
CASSPDRGYEQYF,TGTGCCAGCAGCCCGGACAGGGGGTACGAGCAGTACTTC,TRBD1,TRBV28,few,TRBJ2-7
CASSLDPTDFNYGYTF,TGTGCCAGCAGTCTGGACCCGACAGATTTTAACTATGGCTACACCTTC,-,TRBV28,-,TRBJ1-2
CASSPPSGETQYF,TGTGCCAGCAGCCCCCCGTCCGGGGAGACCCAGTACTTC,-,TRBV7-2,once,TRBJ2-5
CAWSYDGIYGYTF,TGTGCCTGGAGCTACGACGGCATCTATGGCTACACCTTC,-,TRBV30,-,TRBJ1-2
CASSSPTIYNEQFF,TGTGCCAGCAGTTCCCCGACTATTTACAATGAGCAGTTCTTC,-,TRBV6-6,-,TRBJ2-1
CASSPTSGVATDTQYF,TGTGCCAGCAGCCCTACTAGCGGGGTCGCCACAGATACGCAGTATTTT,TRBD2,TRBV5-8,-,TRBJ2-3
CASSLHTSSQSRANVLTF,TGTGCCAGCAGCCTGCATACCAGCTCACAAAGTCGGGCCAACGTCCTGACTTTC,-,TRBV7-4,-,TRBJ2-6
CASSLRGGYGYTF,TGTGCCAGCAGCCTTCGAGGGGGCTATGGCTACACCTTC,-,TRBV28,-,TRBJ1-2
CASSEGTGGGETQYF,TGTGCCAGCAGTGAAGGGACAGGGGGCGGGGAGACCCAGTACTTC,TRBD1,TRBV25-1,-,TRBJ2-5
CASSLGQYLREQYF,TGTGCCAGCAGCTTGGGACAGTACCTTCGTGAGCAGTACTTC,TRBD1,TRBV7-1,-,TRBJ2-7
CASSQSRGLNYGYTF,TGCGCCAGCAGCCAGTCGCGGGGGCTGAACTATGGCTACACCTTC,-,TRBV4-3,-,TRBJ1-2
CASSLGSGAWGTEAFF,TGTGCCAGCAGCTTAGGTTCAGGGGCATGGGGCACTGAAGCTTTCTTT,-,TRBV7-9,-,TRBJ1-1
CASSPSGLAGSYEQYF,TGTGCCAGCAGTCCGTCGGGACTAGCGGGCTCCTACGAGCAGTACTTC,TRBD2,TRBV27,-,TRBJ2-7
CASSLGLAGGPTDTQYF,TGTGCCAGCAGCTTGGGACTAGCGGGAGGGCCCACAGATACGCAGTATTTT,TRBD2,TRBV7-2,-,TRBJ2-3
CAWSVRQGAGGYTF,TGTGCCTGGAGTGTACGACAGGGGGCTGGGGGCTACACCTTC,TRBD1,TRBV30,-,TRBJ1-2
CAIAAGGSYEQYF,TGTGCCATCGCTGCTGGGGGTTCCTACGAGCAGTACTTC,-,TRBV10-3,-,TRBJ2-7
CASSVDGNTEAFF,TGTGCCAGCAGCGTTGACGGAAACACTGAAGCTTTCTTT,-,TRBV9,-,TRBJ1-1
CASSLAGLGGNEQFF,TGCGCCAGCAGCTTGGCGGGACTAGGGGGCAATGAGCAGTTCTTC,TRBD2,TRBV5-1,-,TRBJ2-1
CSVEGLANEQFF,TGCAGCGTTGAAGGACTAGCAAATGAGCAGTTCTTC,TRBD2,TRBV29-1,-,TRBJ2-1
CASSGTGYEQFF,TGTGCCAGCAGCGGGACAGGGTATGAGCAGTTCTTC,TRBD1,TRBV7-9,-,TRBJ2-1
CASSDGTSGEAEADTQYF,TGCGCCAGCAGCGACGGGACGTCGGGAGAGGCAGAGGCAGATACGCAGTATTTT,-,TRBV10-1,-,TRBJ2-3
CASSIGTGSPLHF,TGTGCCAGTAGTATTGGCACAGGTTCACCCCTCCACTTT,-,TRBV19,-,TRBJ1-6
CASSGIGRTKSGQRPDF,TGTGCCAGCAGCGGCATCGGGAGGACAAAGTCGGGCCAACGTCCTGACTTC,TRBD2,TRBV7-1,few,TRBJ2-6
CASSLLPGQGAESTDTQYF,TGTGCCAGCAGTCTTCTTCCCGGTCAGGGGGCGGAAAGCACAGATACGCAGTATTTT,TRBD1,TRBV5-5,-,TRBJ2-3
CSVERQGAITEAFF,TGCAGCGTTGAGAGGCAGGGGGCAATCACTGAAGCTTTCTTT,TRBD1,TRBV29-1,few,TRBJ1-1
CASSYSPGRNTGELFF,TGTGCCAGCAGTTACTCCCCAGGGCGGAACACCGGGGAGCTGTTTTTT,-,TRBV6-5,once,TRBJ2-2
CASSSRPNEQFF,TGTGCCAGCAGCTCCAGACCGAATGAGCAGTTCTTC,-,TRBV5-6,few,TRBJ2-1
CASSILGTGDVNGYTF,TGTGCCAGTAGTATCTTGGGGACAGGGGACGTCAATGGCTACACCTTC,TRBD1,TRBV19,once,TRBJ1-2
CASSYPTTGTYGYTF,TGTGCCAGCAGCTACCCAACGACGGGGACTTATGGCTACACCTTC,-,TRBV7-9,few,TRBJ1-2
CASSDGTATGELFF,TGTGCCAGCAGTGACGGGACAGCCACCGGGGAGCTGTTTTTT,TRBD1,TRBV25-1,large,TRBJ2-2
CASSYLQDEKLFF,TGTGCCAGCAGTTACCTACAGGATGAAAAACTGTTTTTT,-,TRBV6-5,-,TRBJ1-4
CASSQLAGDNEQFF,TGCGCCAGCAGCCAGCTAGCGGGGGACAATGAGCAGTTCTTC,TRBD2,TRBV4-1,-,TRBJ2-1
CASTTLPSPLTGELFF,TGTGCCAGCACCACATTGCCGAGCCCCCTGACCGGGGAGCTGTTTTTT,-,TRBV7-9,-,TRBJ2-2
CASSLDTGGGQPQHF,TGTGCCAGCAGCTTGGATACAGGGGGCGGCCAGCCCCAGCATTTT,TRBD1,TRBV5-5,-,TRBJ1-5
CASSTSMGQGADQPQHF,-,-,TRBV27,-,TRBJ1-5
CAWSDATGQGAGNTIYF,TGTGCCTGGAGTGACGCGACCGGACAGGGGGCAGGAAACACCATATATTTT,TRBD1,TRBV30,-,TRBJ1-3
CASTTPRGPQHF,TGTGCCAGCACCACACCCAGGGGGCCCCAGCATTTT,-,TRBV28,-,TRBJ1-5
CASSKALCRVWWRVHEQFF,TGTGCCAGCAGCAAAGCGCTTTGCAGGGTCTGGTGGCGTGTGCATGAGCAGTTCTTC,-,TRBV21-1,-,TRBJ2-1
CASESLLQGASYEQYF,TGTGCCAGCGAGAGTCTTCTGCAGGGGGCTTCCTACGAGCAGTACTTC,TRBD1,TRBV28,-,TRBJ2-7
CATLQGQGFNYGYTF,TGTGCCACCCTGCAGGGGCAGGGGTTTAACTATGGCTACACCTTC,-,TRBV28,-,TRBJ1-2
CASSHASGLNSGANVLTF,TGCGCCAGCAGCCATGCTAGCGGGCTCAACTCTGGGGCCAACGTCCTGACTTTC,TRBD2,TRBV4-1,-,TRBJ2-6
CASRGRAGTDTQYF,TGTGCCAGCAGAGGCAGGGCTGGCACAGATACGCAGTATTTT,-,TRBV7-8,once,TRBJ2-3
CASSSGTALHF,TGTGCCAGCAGTTCCGGGACAGCCCTCCACTTT,TRBD1,TRBV27,medium-sized,TRBJ1-6
CASSLTSGTFAYEQYF,TGTGCCAGCAGCTTAACCTCAGGGACTTTCGCCTACGAGCAGTACTTC,-,TRBV27,large,TRBJ2-7
CAWSGQGSSPLHF,TGTGCCTGGAGTGGACAGGGGAGTTCACCCCTCCACTTT,TRBD1,TRBV30,-,TRBJ1-6
CASSLSPGANVLTF,TGTGCCAGCAGCTTAAGCCCAGGGGCCAACGTCCTGACTTTC,-,TRBV7-8,few,TRBJ2-6
CASSWGIVYTF,TGTGCCAGTAGTTGGGGGATTGTCTACACCTTC,-,TRBV5-4,-,TRBJ1-2
CASSPPGTGAEQYF,TGTGCCAGCAGCCCTCCCGGGACAGGGGCCGAGCAGTACTTC,TRBD1,TRBV5-4,-,TRBJ2-7
CASRQGASNQPQHF,TGTGCCAGCCGACAGGGGGCGAGCAATCAGCCCCAGCATTTT,TRBD1,TRBV19,-,TRBJ1-5